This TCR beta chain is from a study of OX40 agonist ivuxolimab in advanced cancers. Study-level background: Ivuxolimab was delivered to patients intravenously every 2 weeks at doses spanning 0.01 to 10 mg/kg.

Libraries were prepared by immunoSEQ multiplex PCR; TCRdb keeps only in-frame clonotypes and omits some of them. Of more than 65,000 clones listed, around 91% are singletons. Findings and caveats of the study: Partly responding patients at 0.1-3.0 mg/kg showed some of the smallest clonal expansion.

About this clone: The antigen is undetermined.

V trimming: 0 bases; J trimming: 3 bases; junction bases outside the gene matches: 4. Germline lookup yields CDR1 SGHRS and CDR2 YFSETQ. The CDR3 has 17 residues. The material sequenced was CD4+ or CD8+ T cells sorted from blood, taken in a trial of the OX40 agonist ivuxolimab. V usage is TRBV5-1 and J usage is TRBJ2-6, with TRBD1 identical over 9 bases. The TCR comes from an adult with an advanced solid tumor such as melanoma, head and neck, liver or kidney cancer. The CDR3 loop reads CASSLAWGQGGANVLTF. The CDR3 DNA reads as TGCGCCAGCAGCTTGGCCTGGGGACAGGGTGGGGCCAACGTCCTGACTTTC.